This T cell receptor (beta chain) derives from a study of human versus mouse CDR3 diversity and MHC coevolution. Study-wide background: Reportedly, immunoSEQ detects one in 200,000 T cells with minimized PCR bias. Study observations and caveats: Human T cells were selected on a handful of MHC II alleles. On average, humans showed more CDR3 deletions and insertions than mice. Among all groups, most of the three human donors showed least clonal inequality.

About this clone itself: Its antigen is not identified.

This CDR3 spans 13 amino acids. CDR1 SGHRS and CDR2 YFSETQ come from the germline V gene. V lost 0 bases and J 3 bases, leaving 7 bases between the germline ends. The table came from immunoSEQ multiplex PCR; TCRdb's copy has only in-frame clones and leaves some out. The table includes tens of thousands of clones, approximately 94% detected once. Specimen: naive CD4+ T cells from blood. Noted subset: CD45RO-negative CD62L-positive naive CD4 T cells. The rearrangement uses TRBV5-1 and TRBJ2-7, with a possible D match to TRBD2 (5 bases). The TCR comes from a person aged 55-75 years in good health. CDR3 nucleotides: TGCGCCAGCAGCTTGGACGGGGACTACGAGCAGTACTTC. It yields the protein CASSLDGDYEQYF. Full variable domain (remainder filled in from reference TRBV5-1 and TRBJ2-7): KAGVTQTPRYLIKTRGQQVTLSCSPISGHRSVSWYQQTPGQGLQFLFEYFSETQRNKGNFPGRFSGRQFSNSRSEMNVSTLELGDSALYLCASSLDGDYEQYFGPGTRLTVT.